The clone carrying this TCR beta chain has only one observation. This entry comes from a study of blood T cell repertoires in COVID-19. Study summary: Specimens from acute and convalescent COVID-19 originated in the United States, Italy and Spain.

Trimming took off 4 bases at V and 0 bases at J, with 11 bases between the two ends. The CDR3 extends over 15 amino acids. Germline V CDR1 and CDR2: SGHRS, YFSETQ. The table came from immunoSEQ multiplex PCR; TCRdb's copy has only in-frame clones and leaves some out. The sample carries around 38,000 clones, around 89% recorded once. Sequences were obtained from peripheral blood. This chain links TRBV5-1 with TRBJ2-1; D unclear. This receptor was taken from a human donor in a cohort sampled during active COVID-19. The chain's CDR3 is CASSATESSYNEQFF. CDR3 bases: TGCGCCAGCAGCGCAACGGAGAGCTCCTACAATGAGCAGTTCTTC.